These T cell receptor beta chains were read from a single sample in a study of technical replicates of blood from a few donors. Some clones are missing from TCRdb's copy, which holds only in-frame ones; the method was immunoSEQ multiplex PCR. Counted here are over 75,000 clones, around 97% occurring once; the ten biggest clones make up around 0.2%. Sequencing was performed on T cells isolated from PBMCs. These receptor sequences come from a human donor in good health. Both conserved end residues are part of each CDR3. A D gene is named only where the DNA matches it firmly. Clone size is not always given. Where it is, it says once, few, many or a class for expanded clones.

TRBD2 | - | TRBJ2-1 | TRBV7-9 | CASSRASGYNEQFF | TGTGCCAGCAGCCGAGCTAGCGGTTACAATGAGCAGTTCTTC
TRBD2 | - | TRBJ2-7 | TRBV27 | CASSARLKSGGYEQYF | TGTGCCAGCAGTGCACGCCTTAAATCGGGGGGCTACGAGCAGTACTTC
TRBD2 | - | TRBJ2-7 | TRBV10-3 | CAILASGSYEQYF | TGTGCCATCTTGGCTAGCGGCTCCTACGAGCAGTACTTC
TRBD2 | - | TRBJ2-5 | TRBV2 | CASSYTPGTRTETQYF | TGTGCCAGCAGTTACACCCCGGGGACTAGAACGGAGACCCAGTACTTC
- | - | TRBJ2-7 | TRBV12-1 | CASSALTARPLF | TGTGCCAGCAGCGCGTTGACGGCTAGGCCCCTTTTC
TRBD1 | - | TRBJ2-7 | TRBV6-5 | CASSYTATGLNEQYF | TGTGCCAGCAGTTATACCGCGACAGGGCTCAACGAGCAGTACTTC
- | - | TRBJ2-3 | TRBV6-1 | CASSRDSSTTDTQYF | TGTGCCAGCAGCCGGGACTCGAGTACCACAGATACGCAGTATTTT
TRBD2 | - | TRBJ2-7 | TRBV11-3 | CASAGGLAGGNYEQYF | TGTGCCAGCGCAGGGGGACTAGCGGGGGGTAACTACGAGCAGTACTTC
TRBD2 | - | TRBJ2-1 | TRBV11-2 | CASSLAPRASGADEQFF | TGTGCCAGCAGCTTAGCCCCTCGGGCTAGCGGGGCCGATGAGCAGTTCTTC
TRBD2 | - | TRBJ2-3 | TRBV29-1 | CSVERESDTQYF | TGCAGCGTAGAGCGGGAGTCGGATACGCAGTATTTT
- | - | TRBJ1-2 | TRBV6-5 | CASSPRVANYGYTF | TGTGCCAGCAGCCCCCGAGTGGCTAACTATGGCTACACCTTC
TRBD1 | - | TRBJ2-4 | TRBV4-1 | CASSGHGQGLGKNIQYF | TGCGCCAGCAGCGGACACGGACAGGGTCTAGGCAAAAACATTCAGTACTTC
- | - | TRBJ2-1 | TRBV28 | CASSLAANEQFF | TGTGCCAGCAGTTTAGCGGCCAATGAGCAGTTCTTC
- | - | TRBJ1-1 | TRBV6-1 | CASSGFRQGEAFF | TGTGCCAGCAGTGGGTTCCGGCAGGGGGAAGCTTTCTTT
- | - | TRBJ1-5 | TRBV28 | CASRHYSNQPQHF | TGTGCCAGCAGACATTATAGCAATCAGCCCCAGCATTTT
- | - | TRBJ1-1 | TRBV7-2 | CASSPSAANTEAFF | TGTGCCAGCAGCCCCAGCGCGGCCAACACTGAAGCTTTCTTT
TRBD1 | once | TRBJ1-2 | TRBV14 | CASSQVQGAGGYTF | TGTGCCAGCAGCCAAGTACAGGGGGCCGGCGGCTACACCTTC
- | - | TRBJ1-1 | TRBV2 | CASSELMNTEAFF | TGTGCCAGCAGCGAACTTATGAACACTGAAGCTTTCTTT
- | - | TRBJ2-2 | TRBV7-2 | CASSLYTGELFF | TGTGCCAGCAGCCTATACACCGGGGAGCTGTTTTTT
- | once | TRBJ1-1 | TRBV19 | CASSAGMNTEAFF | TGTGCCAGTAGTGCGGGTATGAACACTGAAGCTTTCTTT
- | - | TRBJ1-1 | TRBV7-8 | CASSLEMDSLNTEAFF | TGTGCCAGCAGCTTAGAGATGGACAGTTTGAACACTGAAGCTTTCTTT
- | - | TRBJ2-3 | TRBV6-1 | CASPPGGTDTQYF | TGTGCCAGCCCTCCAGGGGGGACAGATACGCAGTATTTT
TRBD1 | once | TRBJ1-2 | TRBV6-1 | CASRVTGEKDGYTF | TGTGCCAGCAGGGTGACAGGGGAAAAAGATGGCTACACCTTC
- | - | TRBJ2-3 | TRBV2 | CASIFSQERPSTDTQYF | TGTGCCAGCATATTCTCACAGGAACGCCCTAGCACAGATACGCAGTATTTT
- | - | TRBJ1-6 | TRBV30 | CAWSRTGLNSPLHF | TGTGCCTGGAGTCGAACAGGGTTGAATTCACCCCTCCACTTT
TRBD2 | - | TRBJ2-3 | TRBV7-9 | CASSWTRLAASTDTQYF | TGTGCCAGCAGCTGGACCCGACTAGCGGCTAGCACAGATACGCAGTATTTT
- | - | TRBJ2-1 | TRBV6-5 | CASSYSRPSDNNEQFF | TGTGCCAGCAGTTACTCCCGGCCATCAGACAACAATGAGCAGTTCTTC
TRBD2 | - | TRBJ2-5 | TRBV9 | CASSASGTSQETQYF | TGTGCCAGCAGCGCTAGCGGGACTTCTCAAGAGACCCAGTACTTC
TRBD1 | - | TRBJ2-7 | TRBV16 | CASSLGQGTVYEQYF | TGTGCCAGCAGCCTGGGACAGGGAACCGTTTACGAGCAGTACTTC
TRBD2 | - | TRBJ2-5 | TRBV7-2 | CASSPEASGGARKETQYF | TGTGCCAGCAGCCCCGAAGCTAGCGGGGGGGCCCGTAAAGAGACCCAGTACTTC
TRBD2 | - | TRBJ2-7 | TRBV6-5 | CASSYSKLLAAYEQYF | TGTGCCAGCAGTTACTCGAAATTACTAGCGGCCTACGAGCAGTACTTC
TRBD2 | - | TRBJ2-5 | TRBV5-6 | CASSLVGEGETQYF | TGTGCCAGCAGCTTGGTGGGGGAGGGAGAGACCCAGTACTTC
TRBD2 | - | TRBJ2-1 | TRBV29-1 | CSVEGAGDYNEQFF | TGCAGCGTTGAAGGAGCGGGAGACTACAATGAGCAGTTCTTC
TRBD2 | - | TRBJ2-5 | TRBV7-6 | CASSRGSSRLAGVPETQYF | TGTGCCAGCAGCAGAGGGTCGTCTCGACTAGCGGGAGTGCCGGAGACCCAGTACTTC
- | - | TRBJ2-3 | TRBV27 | CASRLLTSTDTQYF | TGTGCCAGCAGGCTACTTACTAGCACAGATACGCAGTATTTT
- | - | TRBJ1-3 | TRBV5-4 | CASSPAGGLSSGNTIYF | TGTGCCAGCAGTCCCGCGGGGGGCCTTAGCTCTGGAAACACCATATATTTT
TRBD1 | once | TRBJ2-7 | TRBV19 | CASRLRRGQRITGDSYEQYF | TGTGCCAGTAGACTTCGAAGGGGACAGCGAATTACTGGGGACTCCTACGAGCAGTACTTC
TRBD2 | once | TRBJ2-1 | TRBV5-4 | CASTNQGGLAANEQFF | TGTGCCAGCACCAATCAAGGGGGACTAGCGGCTAATGAGCAGTTCTTC
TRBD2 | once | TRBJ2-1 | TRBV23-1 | CASSLRREAYNEQFF | TGCGCCAGCAGCCTCAGGCGGGAGGCCTACAATGAGCAGTTCTTC
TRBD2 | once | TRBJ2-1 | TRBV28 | CASSSPGTTHNEQFF | TGTGCCAGCAGTTCGCCCGGGACTACCCACAATGAGCAGTTCTTC
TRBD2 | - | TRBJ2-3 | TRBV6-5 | CASTPTAGGDTQYF | TGTGCCAGCACCCCTACGGCGGGGGGAGATACGCAGTATTTT
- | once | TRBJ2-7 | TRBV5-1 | CASSPEGGQREQYF | TGCGCCAGCAGCCCGGAGGGGGGGCAGAGGGAGCAGTACTTC
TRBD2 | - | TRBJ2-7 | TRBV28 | CASLAGNSYEQYF | TGTGCCAGTCTAGCGGGGAACTCCTACGAGCAGTACTTC
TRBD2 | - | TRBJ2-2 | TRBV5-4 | CASSRGRGQVLGELFF | TGTGCCAGCAGCCGGGGGAGGGGTCAAGTCCTCGGGGAGCTGTTTTTT
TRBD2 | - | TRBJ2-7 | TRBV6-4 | CASYYPGMASGYYEQYF | TGTGCCAGCTATTACCCCGGGATGGCTAGCGGATACTACGAGCAGTACTTC
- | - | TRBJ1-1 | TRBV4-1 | CASSQDRSPEAFF | TGCGCCAGCAGCCAAGATCGGTCGCCTGAAGCTTTCTTT
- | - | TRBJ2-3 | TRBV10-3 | CAISEPSTDTQYF | TGTGCCATCAGTGAGCCCTCCACAGATACGCAGTATTTT
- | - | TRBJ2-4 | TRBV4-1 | CASSQVAELAKNIQYF | TGCGCCAGCAGCCAAGTAGCGGAGTTAGCCAAAAACATTCAGTACTTC
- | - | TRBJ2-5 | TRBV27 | CASGGTFGETQYF | TGTGCCAGCGGCGGGACGTTCGGAGAGACCCAGTACTTC
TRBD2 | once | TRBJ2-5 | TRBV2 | CASSPPLAGAAGSRQYF | TGTGCCAGCTCACCCCCGCTAGCGGGGGCCGCCGGATCTAGACAGTACTTC
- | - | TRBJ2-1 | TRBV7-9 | CASSSDFLEEQFF | TGTGCCAGCAGCTCGGACTTCCTCGAGGAGCAGTTCTTC